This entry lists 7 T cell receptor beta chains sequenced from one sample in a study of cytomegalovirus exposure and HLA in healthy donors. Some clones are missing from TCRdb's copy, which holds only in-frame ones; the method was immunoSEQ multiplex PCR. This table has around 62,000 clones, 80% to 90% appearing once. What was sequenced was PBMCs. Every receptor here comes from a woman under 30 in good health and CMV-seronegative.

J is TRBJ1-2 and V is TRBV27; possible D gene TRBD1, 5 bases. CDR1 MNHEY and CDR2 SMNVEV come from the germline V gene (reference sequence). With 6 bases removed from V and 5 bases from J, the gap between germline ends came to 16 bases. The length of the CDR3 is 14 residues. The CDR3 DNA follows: TGTGCCAGCAGCCTGGGGGGGTTTCCTTATGGCTACACCTTC. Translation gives CASSLGGFPYGYTF.

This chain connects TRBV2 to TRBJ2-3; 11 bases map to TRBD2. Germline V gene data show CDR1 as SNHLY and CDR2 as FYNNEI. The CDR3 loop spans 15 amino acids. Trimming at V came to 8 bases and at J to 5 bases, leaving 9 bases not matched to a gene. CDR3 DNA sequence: TGTGCCAGCGGGGGTAGCGGGGGGGTAGGAGATACGCAGTATTTT. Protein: CASGGSGGVGDTQYF.

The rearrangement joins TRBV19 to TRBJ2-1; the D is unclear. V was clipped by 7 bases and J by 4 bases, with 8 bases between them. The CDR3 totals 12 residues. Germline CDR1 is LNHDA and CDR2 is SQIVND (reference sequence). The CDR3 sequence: CASTPGYNEQFF. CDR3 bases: TGTGCCAGTACCCCCGGGTACAATGAGCAGTTCTTC.

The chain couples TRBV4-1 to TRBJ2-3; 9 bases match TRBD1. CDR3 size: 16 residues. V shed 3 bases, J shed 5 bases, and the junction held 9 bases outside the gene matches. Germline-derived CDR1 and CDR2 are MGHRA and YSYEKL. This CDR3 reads CASSQPTGGRKDTQYF. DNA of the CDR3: TGCGCCAGCAGCCAGCCGACAGGGGGAAGGAAAGATACGCAGTATTTT.

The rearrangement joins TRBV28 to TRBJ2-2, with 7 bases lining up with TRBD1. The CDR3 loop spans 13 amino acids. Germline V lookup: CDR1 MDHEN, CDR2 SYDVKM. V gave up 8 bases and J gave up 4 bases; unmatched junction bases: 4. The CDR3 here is CASEGGGTGELFF. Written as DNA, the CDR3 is TGTGCCAGCGAAGGGGGCGGCACCGGGGAGCTGTTTTTT.

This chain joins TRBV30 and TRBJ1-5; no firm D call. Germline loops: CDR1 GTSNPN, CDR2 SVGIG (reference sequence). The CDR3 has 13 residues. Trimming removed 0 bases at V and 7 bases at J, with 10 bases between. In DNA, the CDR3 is TGTGCCTGGAGTGTTGTCGTGGGCCAGCCCCAGCATTTT. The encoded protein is CAWSVVVGQPQHF.

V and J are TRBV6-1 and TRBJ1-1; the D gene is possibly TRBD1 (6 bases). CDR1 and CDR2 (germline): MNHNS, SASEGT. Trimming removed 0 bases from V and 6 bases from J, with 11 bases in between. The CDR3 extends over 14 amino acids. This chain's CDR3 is CASSEAQGLAEAFF. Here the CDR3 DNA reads TGTGCCAGCAGTGAAGCACAGGGTTTGGCTGAAGCTTTCTTT.